Listed below are T cell receptor beta chains from one sample, sequenced in a study of shared clonotypes between healthy human individuals. TCRdb keeps only in-frame clones here, not all; method: immunoSEQ multiplex PCR. The sample carries roughly 550,000 clones, 95% to 96% recorded once. What was sequenced was naive CD8+ T cells sorted from blood. The receptors derive from a woman in her 30s in good health. CDR3s include the opening cysteine and the closing phenylalanine or tryptophan. A D gene is named only where the DNA matches it firmly. Expanded clones are given a class, and other clones once, few, many or no size at all.

j_call,d_call,clone_size,v_call,cdr3_nt,cdr3_aa
TRBJ2-1,TRBD1,.,TRBV11-2,TGTGCCAGCCGCATAGAGTTGGGACAGAGCTACAATGAGCAGTTCTTC,CASRIELGQSYNEQFF
TRBJ2-7,.,once,TRBV10-3,TGTGCCATCAGTGAGTACGGGGGCTCCTACGAGCAGTACTTC,CAISEYGGSYEQYF
TRBJ2-5,TRBD2,.,TRBV28,TGTGCCAGCAGTTTAACCCCGACTAGCGGGATTGGGGAGACCCAGTACTTC,CASSLTPTSGIGETQYF
TRBJ1-5,.,.,TRBV28,TGTGCCAGCATGATAGAAGGAGGTAATCAGCCCCAGCATTTT,CASMIEGGNQPQHF
TRBJ2-7,.,.,TRBV30,TGTGCCTGGAGTCCCGTGTCGAACTACGAGCAGTACTTC,CAWSPVSNYEQYF
TRBJ2-7,TRBD1,.,TRBV7-9,TGTGCCAGCAGCTTACCGGGACAGGGAGTCGTAGTGCAGTACTTC,CASSLPGQGVVVQYF
TRBJ1-1,.,.,TRBV5-1,TGCGCCAGCAGCTCGGAAGGGGGGCATACTGAAGCTTTCTTT,CASSSEGGHTEAFF
TRBJ2-7,.,.,TRBV7-9,TGTGCCAGCAGCTTAGCAGGGGCCTATGCCTACGAGCAGTACTTC,CASSLAGAYAYEQYF
TRBJ2-7,.,.,TRBV5-1,TGCGCCAGCAGCTTGGAGGCAGGGTGGACCTACGAGCAGTACTTC,CASSLEAGWTYEQYF
TRBJ2-3,.,.,TRBV7-2,TGTGCCAGCAGCCAACCCTGGGAGATCCCATTCACAGATACGCAGTATTTT,CASSQPWEIPFTDTQYF
TRBJ1-2,.,once,TRBV7-2,TGTGCCAGCAGCTTAACTTTTACCTACTACTATGGCTACACCTTC,CASSLTFTYYYGYTF
TRBJ2-5,.,.,TRBV7-9,TGTGCCAGCAGCTTAAGTGGTCAGACCCAAGAGACCCAGTACTTC,CASSLSGQTQETQYF
TRBJ2-7,TRBD1,.,TRBV25-1,TGTGCCAGCAGTGTTTCCGGGACAGGGCTGAACTTC,CASSVSGTGLNF
TRBJ1-5,TRBD1,.,TRBV27,TGTGCCAGCAGCCTGACAGGGGGCGGCAATCAGCCCCAGCATTTT,CASSLTGGGNQPQHF
TRBJ2-1,TRBD2,once,TRBV19,TGTGCCAGTAGTCCGAGGCACGCGGGAGTGATGGATGAGCAGTTCTTC,CASSPRHAGVMDEQFF
TRBJ2-7,.,.,TRBV6-6,TGTGCCAGCAGTAACGGGAGAATCTACGAGCAGTACTTC,CASSNGRIYEQYF
TRBJ2-2,.,.,TRBV13,TGTGCCAGCAGCCTCGGACGGAACACCGGGGAGCTGTTTTTT,CASSLGRNTGELFF
TRBJ1-4,TRBD1,.,TRBV6-5,TGTGCCAGCAGTTCCTCCGGACAGGGGCTGTTTTTT,CASSSSGQGLFF
TRBJ2-7,.,.,TRBV27,TGTGCCAGCAGTTTCGGTCCAGATCCCTACGAGCAGTACTTC,CASSFGPDPYEQYF
TRBJ1-2,.,.,TRBV2,TGTGCCAGCAGTGAAGGCCCTGGACGAGATGGCTACACCTTC,CASSEGPGRDGYTF
TRBJ2-7,.,.,TRBV19,TGTGCCAGTAGTATATGGGACGGAGCCTACGAGCAGTACTTC,CASSIWDGAYEQYF
TRBJ2-7,TRBD1,.,TRBV25-1,TGTGCCAGCGGTAAGACAGGGACCTACGAGCAGTACTTC,CASGKTGTYEQYF
TRBJ1-1,.,.,TRBV10-1,TGCGCCAGCAGTGAGTCACCTATCGGAGGGAACACTGAAGCTTTCTTT,CASSESPIGGNTEAFF
TRBJ1-1,.,.,TRBV28,TGTGCCAGCACCCTTACCCCGTTGAACACTGAAGCTTTCTTT,CASTLTPLNTEAFF
TRBJ1-3,.,.,TRBV5-6,TGTGCCAGCAGCCTCTCGGGTTTGTCTGGAAACACCATATATTTT,CASSLSGLSGNTIYF
TRBJ2-3,.,.,TRBV28,TGTGCCAGCAGTTTGAGGCAGGGCAAGCAGTATTTT,CASSLRQGKQYF
TRBJ2-1,.,.,TRBV5-6,TGTGCCAGCAGCTTGGGGCTAGCTATTAACAATGAGCAGTTCTTC,CASSLGLAINNEQFF
TRBJ2-5,.,.,TRBV6-5,TGTGCCAGCAGTTACGACAGCGAAGAGACCCAGTACTTC,CASSYDSEETQYF
TRBJ2-3,TRBD2,.,TRBV30,TGTGCCTGGAGTGACCCACTAGCGGGAGCGTTGATTTTGGTAGATACGCAGTATTTT,CAWSDPLAGALILVDTQYF
TRBJ2-1,.,.,TRBV7-9,TGTGCCAGCAGCACCTGGCAGGGCTCCTACAATGAGCAGTTCTTC,CASSTWQGSYNEQFF
TRBJ2-1,TRBD2,.,TRBV13,TGTGCCAGCAGCCTCGGACTAGCGGGAGCCTATAATGAGCAGTTCTTC,CASSLGLAGAYNEQFF
TRBJ2-7,TRBD2,.,TRBV5-4,TGTGCCACTTCCGGGACTAGCGACGAGCAGTACTTC,CATSGTSDEQYF
TRBJ1-5,.,.,TRBV19,TGTGCCAGTAGTGCCATGGACAGTCAGCCCCAGCATTTT,CASSAMDSQPQHF
TRBJ1-3,.,.,TRBV28,TGTGCCAGCAGTTTGAATTTGGCCCTACCTGAGGAAAACACCATATATTTT,CASSLNLALPEENTIYF
TRBJ2-2,.,.,TRBV21-1,TGTGCCAGCAGCCGGACAGGCAGGGAGCTGTTTTTT,CASSRTGRELFF
TRBJ2-2,.,.,TRBV5-4,TGTGCCAGCAGCCCGGACTCAACCGGGGAGCTGTTTTTT,CASSPDSTGELFF
TRBJ2-7,.,once,TRBV28,TGTGCCAGCAGTTTAATCACGGGCTACGAGCAGTACTTC,CASSLITGYEQYF
TRBJ2-7,.,.,TRBV28,TGTGCCAGCAGTTTACCAGGGACCTCCTACGAGCAGTACTTC,CASSLPGTSYEQYF
TRBJ2-7,.,.,TRBV5-1,TGCGCCAGCAGCTTGGCCTATGTCTACGAGCAGTACTTC,CASSLAYVYEQYF
TRBJ2-5,TRBD2,.,TRBV5-1,TGCGCCAGCAGCTTGAGGCTAGCGGGAGGGCCAGGAGAGACCCAGTACTTC,CASSLRLAGGPGETQYF
TRBJ2-7,.,.,TRBV27,TGTGCCAGCAGTTTATCACCCCTCTCCTACGAGCAGTACTTC,CASSLSPLSYEQYF
TRBJ2-7,TRBD2,.,TRBV9,TGTGCCAGCAGCGGGGGGACTAGCGGATACGAGCAGTACTTC,CASSGGTSGYEQYF
TRBJ1-1,.,.,TRBV27,TGTGCCACCCACCAGAACACTGAAGCTTTCTTT,CATHQNTEAFF
TRBJ2-1,TRBD2,.,TRBV30,TGTGCCTGGAGTGTAGCCCGGGGGGGGAGTTACAATGAGCAGTTCTTC,CAWSVARGGSYNEQFF
TRBJ2-5,TRBD2,.,TRBV2,TGTGCCAGCAGCGCTCCTCTAGCGGGAGAGACCCAGTACTTC,CASSAPLAGETQYF
TRBJ2-3,TRBD2,.,TRBV27,TGTGCCAGTCAGGGCGGGAGAACAGATACGCAGTATTTT,CASQGGRTDTQYF
TRBJ1-5,.,.,TRBV6-1,TGTGCCTGTCAATGGTCGGGGGCGGAGGATCAGCCCCAGCATTTT,CACQWSGAEDQPQHF
TRBJ2-7,.,.,TRBV28,TGTGCCAGCAGCCAATTTTACCAGCAGCCTTCCTCCTACGAGCAGTACTTC,CASSQFYQQPSSYEQYF
TRBJ1-1,.,.,TRBV5-1,TGCGCCAGCAGAGACTTGGGGAACACTGAAGCTTTCTTT,CASRDLGNTEAFF
TRBJ2-1,.,.,TRBV5-6,TGTGCCAGCAGCTTGACCAGCTCCTACAATGAGCAGTTCTTC,CASSLTSSYNEQFF
TRBJ1-5,.,few,TRBV30,TGTGCCTGGAGTGTACAAGGGAATCAGCCCCAGCATTTT,CAWSVQGNQPQHF